The rows below give T cell receptor beta chains drawn from one sample of a study of Ad26.COV2.S vaccination and SARS-CoV-2 variants. TCRdb's copy holds only in-frame clones and misses some; the assay was immunoSEQ multiplex PCR. Of fewer than 800,000 clones in the sample, roughly 90% were seen once. Sequences were derived from peripheral blood, sampled in a trial of Ad26.COV2.S vaccine versus placebo. The source is a person aged 18-65 years who received the Ad26.COV2.S COVID-19 vaccine or a placebo. CDR3s include the opening cysteine and the closing phenylalanine or tryptophan. The order of the fields is V gene, clone size, J gene, CDR3 length, CDR3 protein. Clone size is shown for a subset of rows, as once, few, many or a class of expanded clone.

TRBV6-2/TRBV6-3	-	TRBJ2-5	14	CASSYGYSQETQYF
TRBV7-2	-	TRBJ2-2	14	CASRPLGNTGELFF
TRBV30	-	TRBJ2-6	20	CAWKVPGQGPLLWGANVLTF
TRBV18	once	TRBJ2-7	15	CASSPPNTPPYEQYF
TRBV5-1	once	TRBJ2-2	14	CASSRRTDTGELFF
TRBV7-2	-	TRBJ1-5	16	CASSPLGTAPLQPQHF
TRBV19	-	TRBJ1-5	16	CASSSPGQYSNQPQHF
TRBV6-2/TRBV6-3	few	TRBJ2-7	15	CASSYSITTRYEQYF
TRBV25-1	-	TRBJ2-5	15	CASSETDRGRETQYF
TRBV7-6	once	TRBJ1-3	18	CASSLWSGTGLSGNTIYF
TRBV7-2	-	TRBJ1-6	12	CASSLDRSPLHF
TRBV10-1	few	TRBJ2-7	15	CASSEDPGLAYEQYF
TRBV12-3/TRBV12-4	-	TRBJ1-5	12	CASSLGNQPQHF
TRBV5-1	-	TRBJ2-2	14	CASLEVGSAGELFF
TRBV11-2	-	TRBJ1-2	16	CASSSLMGPAGHGYTF
TRBV7-6	-	TRBJ2-1	16	CASSLWSGAPYNEQFF
TRBV30	-	TRBJ1-6	13	CAWSENRNSPLHF
TRBV5-4	-	TRBJ2-1	13	CASSSQGFNEQFF
TRBV5-4	-	TRBJ2-5	13	CASSSTGTETQYF
TRBV9	-	TRBJ2-1	14	CASSVGGSYNEQFF
TRBV20-1	-	TRBJ2-1	15	CSASKVGVRYNEQFF
TRBV21-1	-	TRBJ2-5	19	CASSPKLKRLAGELETQYF
TRBV6-5	-	TRBJ2-7	12	CASWDATYEQYF
TRBV21-1	-	TRBJ2-1	15	CASPTGLPANNEQFF
TRBV24-1	-	TRBJ2-3	16	CATSDPSGRATDTQYF
TRBV18	-	TRBJ2-4	14	CASSRTGIENIQYF
TRBV7-2	-	TRBJ2-5	12	CASSLEKGTQYF
TRBV5-8	-	TRBJ2-5	16	CASSLSRAKSGETQYF
TRBV6-5	-	TRBJ1-3	11	CASGRDGTIYF
TRBV5-4	-	TRBJ2-7	15	CASSWGLAGPHEQYF
TRBV7-9	once	TRBJ1-4	14	CASRQGASGEKLFF